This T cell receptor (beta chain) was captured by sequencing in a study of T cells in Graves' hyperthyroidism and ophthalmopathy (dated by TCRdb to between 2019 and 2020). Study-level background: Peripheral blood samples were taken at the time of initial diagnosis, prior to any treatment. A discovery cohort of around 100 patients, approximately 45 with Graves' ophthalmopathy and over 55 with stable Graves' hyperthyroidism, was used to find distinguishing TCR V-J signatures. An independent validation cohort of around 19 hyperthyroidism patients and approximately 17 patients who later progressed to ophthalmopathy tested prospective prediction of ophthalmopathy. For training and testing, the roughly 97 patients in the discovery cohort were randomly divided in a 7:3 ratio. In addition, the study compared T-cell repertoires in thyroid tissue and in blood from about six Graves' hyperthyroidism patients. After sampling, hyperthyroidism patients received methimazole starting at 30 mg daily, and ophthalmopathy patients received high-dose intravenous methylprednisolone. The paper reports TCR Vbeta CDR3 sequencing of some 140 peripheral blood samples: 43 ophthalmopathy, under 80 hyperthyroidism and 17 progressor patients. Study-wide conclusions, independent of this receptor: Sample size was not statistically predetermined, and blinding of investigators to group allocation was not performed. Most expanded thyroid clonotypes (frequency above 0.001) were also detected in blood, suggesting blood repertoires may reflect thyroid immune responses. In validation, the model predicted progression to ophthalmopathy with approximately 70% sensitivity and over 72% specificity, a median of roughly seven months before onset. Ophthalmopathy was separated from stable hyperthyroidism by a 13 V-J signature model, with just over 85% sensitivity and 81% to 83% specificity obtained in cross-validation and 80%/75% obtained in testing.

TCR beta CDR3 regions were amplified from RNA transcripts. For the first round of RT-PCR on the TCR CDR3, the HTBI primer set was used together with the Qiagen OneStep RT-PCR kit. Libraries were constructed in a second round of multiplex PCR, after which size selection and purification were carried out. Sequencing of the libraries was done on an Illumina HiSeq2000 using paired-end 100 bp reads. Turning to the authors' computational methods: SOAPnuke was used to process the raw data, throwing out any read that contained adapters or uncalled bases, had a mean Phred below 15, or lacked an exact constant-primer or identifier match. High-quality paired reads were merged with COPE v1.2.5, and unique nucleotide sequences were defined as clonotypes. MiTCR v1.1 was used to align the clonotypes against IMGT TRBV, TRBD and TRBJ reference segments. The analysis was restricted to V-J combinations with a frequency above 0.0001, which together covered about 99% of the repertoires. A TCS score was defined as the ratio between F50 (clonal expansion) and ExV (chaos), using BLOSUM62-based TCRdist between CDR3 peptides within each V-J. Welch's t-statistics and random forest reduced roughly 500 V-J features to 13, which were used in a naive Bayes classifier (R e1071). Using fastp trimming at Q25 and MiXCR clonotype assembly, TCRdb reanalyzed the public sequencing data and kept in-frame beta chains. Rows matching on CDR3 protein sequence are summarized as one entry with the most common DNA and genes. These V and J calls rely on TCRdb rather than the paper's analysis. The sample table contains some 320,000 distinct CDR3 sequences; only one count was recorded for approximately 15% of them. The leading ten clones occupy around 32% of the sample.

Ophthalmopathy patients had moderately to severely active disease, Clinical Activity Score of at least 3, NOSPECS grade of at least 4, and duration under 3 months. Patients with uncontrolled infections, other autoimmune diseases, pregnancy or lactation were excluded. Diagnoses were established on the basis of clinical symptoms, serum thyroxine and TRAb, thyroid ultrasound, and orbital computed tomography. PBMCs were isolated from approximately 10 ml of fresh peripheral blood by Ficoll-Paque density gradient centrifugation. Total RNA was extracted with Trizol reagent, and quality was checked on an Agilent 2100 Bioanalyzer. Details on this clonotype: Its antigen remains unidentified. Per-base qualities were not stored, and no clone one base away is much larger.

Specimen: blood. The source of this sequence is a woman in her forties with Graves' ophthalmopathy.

CDR3 sequence: CASSLPSGRGTGELFF. The sequenced DNA is TGTGCCAGCAGCTTACCCAGCGGGAGAGGGACCGGGGAGCTGTTTTTT. The chain links TRBV7-9 with TRBJ2-2, and 8 bases in between align with TRBD2. The CDR1 and CDR2 encoded by the germline V gene (reference sequence) are SEHNR and FQNEAQ. Inclusive of the bounding cysteine and phenylalanine, the CDR3 is 16 residues long. CDR3 DNA only is kept here, 48 bases in frame from base 1. V trim: 2 bases; J trim: 5 bases; unmatched bases: 7.